The rows below give T cell receptor beta chains drawn from one sample of a study of T cell changes during pregnancy in multiple sclerosis. Only in-frame clones appear in the TCRdb table, and some are missing; sequencing was by immunoSEQ multiplex PCR. The table lists about 42,000 clones, approximately 81% of them singletons. The starting material was CD4+ T cells from peripheral blood mononuclear cells, obtained before pregnancy. The source is a female donor with multiple sclerosis, enrolled in a pregnancy study. Each CDR3 is given with its conserved first and last residue. The D gene is left open where the match is weak. Clone size, where shown, is once, few, many, or a class for clones that have expanded.

clone size,V gene,J gene,D gene,CDR3 protein,CDR3 DNA
few,TRBV6-5,TRBJ1-6,NA,CASSYFSVNSPLHF,TGTGCCAGCAGTTATTTCTCGGTCAATTCACCCCTCCACTTT
NA,TRBV27,TRBJ1-2,TRBD1,CASSRGQGAHNYGYTF,TGTGCCAGCAGCCGAGGACAGGGGGCTCATAACTATGGCTACACCTTC
NA,TRBV11-2,TRBJ1-1,TRBD1,CASSPRQGAGTEAFF,TGTGCCAGCAGCCCCAGACAGGGGGCGGGCACTGAAGCTTTCTTT
NA,TRBV19,TRBJ1-2,TRBD1,CASSIGQGGYGYTF,TGTGCCAGTAGTATAGGACAGGGCGGCTATGGCTACACCTTC
once,TRBV6-5,TRBJ2-3,TRBD1,CASSSPQGVYEYF,TGTGCCAGCAGTTCCCCACAGGGGGTATATGAGTATTTT
NA,TRBV7-2,TRBJ1-1,NA,CASYQTGTLNTEAFF,TGTGCCAGCTATCAAACCGGGACACTTAACACTGAAGCTTTCTTT
NA,TRBV11-2,TRBJ1-4,NA,CASSRRGGGNEKLFF,TGTGCCAGCAGTCGGCGGGGAGGGGGTAATGAAAAACTGTTTTTT
once,TRBV4-2,TRBJ2-7,TRBD2,CASSQALGGSYEQYF,TGTGCCAGCAGCCAAGCCCTCGGGGGGAGCTACGAGCAGTACTTC
NA,TRBV9,TRBJ2-3,TRBD2,CASSTRGLAGADTQYF,TGTGCCAGCAGCACCAGGGGGCTAGCGGGGGCAGATACGCAGTATTTT
NA,TRBV4-2,TRBJ2-1,TRBD2,CASSQGGTSGGLKEQFF,TGTGCCAGCAGCCAAGGAGGGACTAGCGGAGGACTTAAGGAGCAGTTCTTC
NA,TRBV19,TRBJ2-3,TRBD2,CASSIWREAQYF,TGTGCCAGTAGTATATGGCGGGAGGCGCAGTATTTT
NA,TRBV7-2,TRBJ2-5,TRBD1,CASSLQGDAETQYF,TGTGCCAGCAGCTTACAGGGGGACGCGGAGACCCAGTACTTC
NA,TRBV13,TRBJ1-3,NA,CASSLGRLAVNTIYF,TGTGCCAGCAGCTTAGGAAGGTTGGCGGTCAACACCATATATTTT
NA,TRBV27,TRBJ1-2,NA,CASSFSHRNYGYTF,TGTGCCAGCAGTTTTTCGCATAGAAACTATGGCTACACCTTC
NA,TRBV4-3,TRBJ2-2,NA,CASSQDGPRGATGELFF,TGCGCCAGCAGCCAAGATGGACCACGCGGGGCCACCGGGGAGCTGTTTTTT
few,TRBV4-2,TRBJ1-6,NA,CASSQGRVNNSPLHF,TGTGCCAGCAGCCAAGGGCGGGTGAATAATTCACCCCTCCACTTT
NA,TRBV28,TRBJ1-2,NA,CASSFGANYGYTF,TGTGCCAGCAGTTTTGGGGCCAACTATGGCTACACCTTC
medium-sized,TRBV18,TRBJ2-7,NA,CASSIAVQTYEQYF,TGTGCCAGCTCAATAGCGGTTCAGACCTACGAGCAGTACTTC
NA,TRBV11-3,TRBJ2-2,TRBD1,CASSLAAGTGDRGELFF,TGTGCCAGCAGCTTAGCCGCCGGGACAGGGGATCGGGGGGAGCTGTTTTTT
few,TRBV5-4,TRBJ2-7,TRBD2,CASSWGGGAGSNEQYF,TGTGCCAGCAGCTGGGGCGGGGGGGCTGGGTCCAACGAGCAGTACTTC
NA,TRBV5-1,TRBJ2-7,TRBD1,CASSLQPTGGEQYF,TGCGCCAGCAGCCTACAACCTACAGGGGGCGAGCAGTACTTC
few,TRBV7-6,TRBJ2-7,NA,CASSLGHLSYEQYF,TGTGCCAGCAGCTTGGGACACCTCTCCTACGAGCAGTACTTC
NA,TRBV5-4,TRBJ1-1,NA,CASSPRSGNTEAFF,TGTGCCAGCAGTCCCAGGTCGGGAAACACTGAAGCTTTCTTT
once,TRBV7-6,TRBJ2-7,TRBD1,CASSWDRAREQYF,TGTGCCAGCAGCTGGGACAGGGCGAGAGAGCAGTACTTC
NA,TRBV18,TRBJ2-3,NA,CASSPNPGGSSDTQYF,TGTGCCAGCTCACCAAACCCCGGGGGTAGCTCAGATACGCAGTATTTT
NA,TRBV4-2,TRBJ1-5,NA,CASSQEGGNQPQHF,TGTGCCAGCAGCCAAGAGGGGGGGAATCAGCCCCAGCATTTT
few,TRBV30,TRBJ1-1,NA,CAWKAGRGKTEAFF,TGTGCCTGGAAGGCCGGCCGGGGGAAAACTGAAGCTTTCTTT
NA,TRBV19,TRBJ1-2,TRBD1,CASSIETGVSGYTF,TGTGCCAGTAGTATAGAAACAGGGGTTAGTGGCTACACCTTC
many,TRBV5-1,TRBJ1-4,TRBD1,CASRTGSTEKLFF,TGCGCCAGCAGGACAGGGTCTACTGAAAAACTGTTTTTT
NA,TRBV7-9,TRBJ1-6,TRBD1,CASSRTGDSPLHF,TGTGCCAGCAGTCGGACAGGGGATTCACCCCTCCACTTT
NA,TRBV18,TRBJ2-1,NA,CASSVAEYNEQFF,TGTGCCAGCTCAGTGGCGGAATACAATGAGCAGTTCTTC
NA,TRBV11-1,TRBJ2-7,TRBD2,CASSLRRGGPYEQYF,TGTGCCAGCAGCTTAAGGCGGGGGGGACCCTACGAGCAGTACTTC
NA,TRBV6-5,TRBJ1-2,TRBD1,CASIPQQGTYYGYTF,TGTGCCAGCATCCCTCAACAGGGGACCTACTATGGCTACACCTTC
NA,TRBV19,TRBJ2-3,NA,CASSIASGSTDTQYF,TGTGCCAGTAGTATAGCAAGCGGGAGCACAGATACGCAGTATTTT
NA,TRBV5-5,TRBJ2-7,NA,CASSTAGNSYEQYF,TGTGCCAGCAGCACGGCCGGGAACTCCTACGAGCAGTACTTC
NA,TRBV5-4,TRBJ2-1,NA,CASSPAGISYNEQFF,TGTGCCAGCAGCCCGGCAGGGATCTCCTACAATGAGCAGTTCTTC
NA,TRBV28,TRBJ1-3,NA,CASRTGSVGNTIYF,TGTGCCAGCAGAACAGGGAGTGTCGGAAACACCATATATTTT
NA,TRBV14,TRBJ2-3,TRBD2,CASSSLAGTDTQYF,TGTGCCAGCAGCTCACTAGCGGGCACAGATACGCAGTATTTT
NA,TRBV2,TRBJ2-1,NA,CASAARDEQFF,TGTGCCAGCGCAGCGAGGGATGAGCAGTTCTTC
NA,TRBV5-1,TRBJ2-2,TRBD1,CASSLGDRVAGELFF,TGCGCCAGCAGCTTGGGGGACAGGGTTGCCGGGGAGCTGTTTTTT
NA,TRBV30,TRBJ1-5,NA,CAWSVRGVQPQHF,TGTGCCTGGAGTGTACGGGGGGTTCAGCCCCAGCATTTT
NA,TRBV6-1,TRBJ1-6,TRBD1,CASSEHRGQTNSPLHF,TGTGCCAGCAGTGAGCACCGGGGACAGACTAATTCACCCCTCCACTTT
once,TRBV28,TRBJ1-1,NA,CASSSLLTRGRTEAFF,TGTGCCAGCAGTTCCCTTTTAACCCGCGGGCGAACTGAAGCTTTCTTT
NA,TRBV5-1,TRBJ1-1,NA,CASSPGHQQNTEAFF,TGCGCCAGCAGCCCCGGACACCAACAGAACACTGAAGCTTTCTTT
NA,TRBV30,TRBJ1-6,NA,CAWRGGSSYNSPLHF,TGTGCCTGGAGGGGGGGGAGCTCCTATAATTCACCCCTCCACTTT
NA,TRBV9,TRBJ1-5,NA,CASSVAPGYQPQHF,TGTGCCAGCAGCGTAGCTCCCGGTTATCAGCCCCAGCATTTT
NA,TRBV4-2,TRBJ2-7,TRBD2,CASSPQRGAYEQYF,TGTGCCAGCAGCCCTCAGCGGGGGGCGTACGAGCAGTACTTC
NA,TRBV5-4,TRBJ1-1,NA,CASSQELGNTEAFF,TGCGCCAGCAGCCAAGAACTCGGGAACACTGAAGCTTTCTTT
NA,TRBV6-1,TRBJ2-1,TRBD2,CASSESTSGAGDEQFF,TGTGCCAGCAGTGAATCGACTAGCGGGGCCGGGGATGAGCAGTTCTTC
NA,TRBV7-8,TRBJ2-3,TRBD2,CASSLVVVGAGVVDTQYF,TGTGCCAGCAGCTTAGTGGTAGTGGGAGCGGGAGTGGTGGATACGCAGTATTTT